This T cell receptor (beta chain) comes out of a study of blood T cells in healthy people across ages. Overall study results and limits: Fewer expanded clones and more diversity marked long-lived versus aged donors. Any changes in expanded clonotypes were possibly confounded, as donor CMV status remained unknown. Naive and antigen-experienced cells were not separated, limiting conclusive comparison.

As regards this clonotype: Its antigen is as yet unknown.

The second PCR ran about 6 to 12 cycles with a sample-barcoded 5' primer and J-beta primers. TCRdb re-derived calls from the 5' RACE reads in MiXCR, one entry per CDR3 protein. The data show some 1,800,000 distinct CDR3 sequences, about 39% seen once. The V gene end was trimmed by 1 base and the J gene end by 4 bases; junction bases not matched to a gene: 14. CDR3 length equals 20 residues. Per germline, CDR1 MDHEN and CDR2 SYDVKM. The chain couples TRBV28 to TRBJ2-1, with 12 bases identical to TRBD2. This sequence was found in a human donor in good health. The sample taken for sequencing was blood. The CDR3 here is CASSLSLASGGEFLYNEQFF. The DNA of the CDR3 is TGTGCCAGCAGTTTATCCCTGGCTAGCGGGGGGGAGTTCTTATACAATGAGCAGTTCTTC.